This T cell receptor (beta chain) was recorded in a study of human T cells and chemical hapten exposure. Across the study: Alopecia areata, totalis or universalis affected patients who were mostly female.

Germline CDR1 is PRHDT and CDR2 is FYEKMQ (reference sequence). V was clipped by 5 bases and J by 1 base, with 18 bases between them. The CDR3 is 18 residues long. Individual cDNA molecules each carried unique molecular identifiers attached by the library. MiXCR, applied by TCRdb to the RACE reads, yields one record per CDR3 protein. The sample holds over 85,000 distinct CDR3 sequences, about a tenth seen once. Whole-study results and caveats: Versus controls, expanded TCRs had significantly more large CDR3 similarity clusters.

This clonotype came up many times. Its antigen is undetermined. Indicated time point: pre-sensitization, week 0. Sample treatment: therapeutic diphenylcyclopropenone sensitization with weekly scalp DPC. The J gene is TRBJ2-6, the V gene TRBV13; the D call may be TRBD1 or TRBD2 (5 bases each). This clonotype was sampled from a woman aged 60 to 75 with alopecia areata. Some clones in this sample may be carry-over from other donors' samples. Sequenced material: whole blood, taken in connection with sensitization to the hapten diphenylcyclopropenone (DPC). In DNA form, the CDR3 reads TGTGCCAGCAGCCCCGCCGGGACCACCGTATCTGGGGCCAACGTCCTGACTTTC. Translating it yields CASSPAGTTVSGANVLTF.